These T cell receptor beta chains were read from a single sample in a study of graft-versus-host responses after intestinal transplantation. Assay: immunoSEQ multiplex PCR; the TCRdb copy retains only in-frame clones and omits some. The repertoire has approximately 100,000 clones, around 88% of them found once; the top ten carry more than 1.4%. The material sequenced was PBMCs, taken 255 days after intestinal transplant. These TCRs come from a human patient who received an intestinal transplant, so some T cells may come from the graft donor. The CDR3 runs from the conserved cysteine through the conserved F or W. A D gene is named only where the DNA matches it firmly. The listing skips clone size in some rows; elsewhere it reads once, few, many or a size class.

clone_size j_call cdr3_length d_call v_call cdr3_aa cdr3_nt
NA TRBJ2-5 13 NA TRBV9 CASSVVPTETQYF TGTGCCAGCAGCGTAGTCCCGACGGAGACCCAGTACTTC
NA TRBJ1-4 13 TRBD1 TRBV9 CASSPGGGEKLFF TGTGCCAGCAGTCCAGGGGGAGGGGAAAAACTGTTTTTT
NA TRBJ2-4 13 NA TRBV27 CASRDTGKNIQYF TGTGCCAGCAGAGACACAGGGAAAAACATTCAGTACTTC
NA TRBJ2-3 14 TRBD1 TRBV11-2 CASSSWTGRDTQYF TGTGCCAGCAGCAGCTGGACAGGGAGGGATACGCAGTATTTT
NA TRBJ1-6 15 TRBD1 TRBV7-2 CASSHRDRGNSPLHF TGTGCCAGCAGCCACCGGGACAGGGGCAATTCACCCCTCCACTTT
NA TRBJ1-2 10 NA TRBV29-1 CSVVVGGYTF TGCAGCGTTGTAGTCGGTGGCTACACCTTC
NA TRBJ1-2 13 NA TRBV9 CASSVRLNYGYTF TGTGCCAGCAGCGTCAGACTTAACTATGGCTACACCTTC
NA TRBJ2-1 13 NA TRBV7-3 CASSSPNRNEQFF TGTGCCAGCAGCTCTCCGAACCGCAATGAGCAGTTCTTC
NA TRBJ2-7 16 NA TRBV18 CASSPPGTRTAYEQYF TGTGCCAGCTCACCACCTGGGACCAGGACGGCCTACGAGCAGTACTTC
NA TRBJ1-2 15 TRBD1 TRBV5-6 CASSWGDSTVFGYTF TGTGCCAGCAGCTGGGGGGACAGTACCGTCTTTGGCTACACCTTC
NA TRBJ2-6 13 NA TRBV28 CASSSGGANVLTF TGTGCCAGCAGTTCTGGCGGGGCCAACGTCCTGACTTTC
few TRBJ2-6 14 TRBD1 TRBV10-3 CAVHRGSGANVLTF TGTGCCGTCCACAGGGGCTCTGGGGCCAACGTCCTGACTTTC
NA TRBJ1-6 14 NA TRBV27 CASSPTGRNSPLHF TGTGCCAGCAGCCCAACAGGGCGTAATTCACCCCTCCACTTT
NA TRBJ2-7 11 NA TRBV7-8 CASSPNFEQYF TGTGCCAGCAGCCCAAATTTCGAGCAGTACTTC
NA TRBJ2-7 15 TRBD2 TRBV6-1 CASSLISGSSYEQYF TGTGCCAGCAGCCTTATTAGCGGGAGCTCCTACGAGCAGTACTTC
NA TRBJ1-4 13 NA TRBV6-1 CASSEAQGEKLFF TGTGCCAGCAGTGAAGCGCAAGGGGAAAAACTGTTTTTT
NA TRBJ2-3 13 NA TRBV4-1 CASSQILTDTQYF TGCGCCAGCAGCCAGATACTCACAGATACGCAGTATTTT
NA TRBJ2-7 15 NA TRBV28 CASSLSGGAGGEQYF TGTGCCAGCAGTTTATCGGGGGGCGCGGGTGGGGAGCAGTACTTC
NA TRBJ2-7 14 NA TRBV27 CASSLSAGPGEQYF TGTGCCAGCAGTTTATCGGCCGGGCCTGGCGAGCAGTACTTC
NA TRBJ2-3 14 NA TRBV5-1 CASSQTVGGDTQYF TGCGCCAGCAGCCAGACAGTGGGCGGAGATACGCAGTATTTT
NA TRBJ1-2 14 NA TRBV6-1 CASSESGYLFGYTF TGTGCCAGCAGTGAGAGTGGTTATCTTTTTGGCTACACCTTC
NA TRBJ1-1 12 NA TRBV5-4 CASQARGTEAFF TGTGCCAGCCAAGCCAGGGGCACTGAAGCTTTCTTT
NA TRBJ2-1 14 NA TRBV29-1 CSGGGGALYNEQFF TGCAGCGGAGGGGGGGGAGCCCTTTACAATGAGCAGTTCTTC
NA TRBJ2-1 15 TRBD1 TRBV19 CASSKSTGGLNEQFF TGTGCCAGTAGTAAATCGACAGGGGGTCTCAATGAGCAGTTCTTC
NA TRBJ2-3 15 TRBD2 TRBV6-5 CASSRESGVRDTQYF TGTGCCAGCAGTAGGGAAAGCGGGGTTAGAGATACGCAGTATTTT
NA TRBJ1-1 14 NA TRBV6-5 CASSYGIGATEAFF TGTGCCAGCAGTTACGGGATTGGGGCCACTGAAGCTTTCTTT
NA TRBJ1-1 15 TRBD1 TRBV10-3 CAISEPQGARTEAFF TGTGCCATCAGTGAGCCACAGGGGGCGAGAACTGAAGCTTTCTTT
once TRBJ2-3 16 TRBD1 TRBV2 CASSERTGGPTDTQYF TGTGCCAGCAGTGAGAGGACAGGGGGCCCCACAGATACGCAGTATTTT
few TRBJ1-1 14 NA TRBV7-4 CASSLGGENTEAFF TGTGCCAGCAGCTTAGGTGGAGAGAACACTGAAGCTTTCTTT
NA TRBJ2-5 14 NA TRBV27 CASRAAGMRETQYF TGTGCCAGCAGAGCTGCAGGGATGCGGGAGACCCAGTACTTC
once TRBJ2-7 14 NA TRBV5-1 CASSLDAGPYEQYF TGCGCCAGCAGCTTGGACGCGGGTCCCTACGAGCAGTACTTC
NA TRBJ1-2 17 NA TRBV2 CASCPGGVQIMGDGYTF TGTGCCAGCTGCCCGGGGGGGGTCCAGATAATGGGAGATGGCTACACCTTC
once TRBJ2-2 14 NA TRBV27 CASSFVPSTGELFF TGTGCCAGCAGTTTCGTGCCATCCACCGGGGAGCTGTTTTTT
few TRBJ1-2 14 TRBD1 TRBV19 CASRDRGRKYGYTF TGTGCCAGTAGAGACAGGGGAAGGAAGTATGGCTACACCTTC
few TRBJ2-3 14 TRBD2 TRBV6-1 CASSSGMGADTQYF TGTGCCAGCAGTAGCGGGATGGGCGCAGATACGCAGTATTTT
NA TRBJ1-2 22 NA TRBV7-8 CASSLDGRKGRGSSIRDYGYTF TGTGCCAGCAGCTTAGATGGGAGGAAGGGGCGGGGTTCCTCCATCCGGGACTATGGCTACACCTTC
NA TRBJ2-1 15 NA TRBV11-2 CASSTRRAVYNEQFF TGTGCCAGCAGCACCCGACGGGCAGTTTACAATGAGCAGTTCTTC
NA TRBJ1-5 14 TRBD1 TRBV6-5 CASKRTGSNQPQHF TGTGCCAGCAAAAGGACAGGGAGTAATCAGCCCCAGCATTTT